This TCR beta chain is drawn from a study of T cells after posttransplantation cyclophosphamide. This clone was observed a few times. Relative to the germline gene, one junction end is altered; a read error may explain this. The protocol was immunoSEQ multiplex PCR, while the TCRdb copy is restricted to in-frame clones and leaves out a portion. The sample counts 44,000 or so clones, none seen once; the ten largest own 2% to 2.5%. The CDR3 is 17 amino acids. Looked up from germline, CDR1 is SGHNT and CDR2 is YENEEA. The source is a middle-aged man in good health, CMV-negative, and a related stem cell transplant donor. The chain combines TRBV11-3 with TRBJ2-1, with 9 bases identical to TRBD2. The sequenced sample was PBMCs. As DNA, the CDR3 is TGTGCCGGCAGTTTAGGAGGTAGCGGGGGACATAACAATGAGCAGTTCTTC. As protein: CAGSLGGSGGHNNEQFF. The full variable domain, rest sourced from reference TRBV11-3 and TRBJ2-1, is EAGVVQSPRYKIIEKKQPVAFWCNPISGHNTLYWYLQNLGQGPELLIRYENEEAVDDSQLPKDRFSAERLKGVDSTLKIQPAELGDSAVYLCAGSLGGSGGHNNEQFFGPGTRLTVL.